A selection of T cell receptor beta chains follows, all from one sample in a study of neurological immune-mediated disorders. TCRdb passed the 5' RACE reads through MiXCR, listing each CDR3 protein once. The profile shows 15,000 to 20,000 distinct CDR3 sequences, around 10% of them singletons. Material for sequencing was CD8+ T cells from blood. The receptors were sampled from a woman aged 45 to 65 in good health. CDR3s include the opening cysteine and the closing phenylalanine or tryptophan. The D gene is left open where the match is weak. Expanded clones get a size class; other rows say once, few or many, or leave the size out.

J | D | length | size | V | DNA | CDR3
TRBJ2-1 | TRBD1 | 15 | many | TRBV5-1 | TGCGCCAGCAGCTTGGGGAGAGGGGGCGAGGGTGAGCAGTTCTTC | CASSLGRGGEGEQFF
TRBJ1-2 | - | 16 | many | TRBV7-8 | TGTGCCAGCAGCCCTGGTCGTCCCGCGGATAACTATGGCTACACCTTC | CASSPGRPADNYGYTF
TRBJ2-2 | TRBD1 | 15 | many | TRBV10-3 | TGTGCCATCACGAGTGGCTCAGGGGGCTCCTTCGAGCTGTTTTTT | CAITSGSGGSFELFF
TRBJ1-1 | - | 17 | many | TRBV20-1 | TGCAGTGCTAGAGGGGACCCGGGGGAAAGGAAAAACACTGAAGCTTTCTTT | CSARGDPGERKNTEAFF
TRBJ2-7 | TRBD1 | 13 | many | TRBV10-3 | TGTGCCATCACAGACAGGGAGTTTTACGAGCAGTACTTC | CAITDREFYEQYF
TRBJ2-2 | - | 14 | many | TRBV20-1 | TGCAGTGCTATTGTACCCAGAGTCTCTGGGGAGCTGTTTTTT | CSAIVPRVSGELFF
TRBJ2-5 | - | 11 | - | TRBV27 | TGTGCCAACAGTCGAGGGGGAATCCAGTACTTC | CANSRGGIQYF
TRBJ2-1 | - | 15 | many | TRBV5-8 | TGTGCCAGCAGCTTAGATATGAGCTCCTACAATGAGCAGTTCTTC | CASSLDMSSYNEQFF
TRBJ1-4 | - | 16 | many | TRBV19 | TGTGCCAGTAGTAAGACAGGAGTTGCAACTAATGAAAAACTGTTTTTT | CASSKTGVATNEKLFF
TRBJ1-1 | TRBD1 | 17 | many | TRBV7-9 | TGTGCCAGCAGCTTACCTTTGACAGGGGCCCGGTTCACTGAAGCTTTCTTT | CASSLPLTGARFTEAFF
TRBJ2-2 | TRBD2 | 16 | many | TRBV6-2/TRBV6-3 | TGTGCCAGCACCTCGGAGCGGGAGGGCCACTCCGGGGAGCTGTTTTTT | CASTSEREGHSGELFF
TRBJ2-1 | TRBD2 | 19 | many | TRBV3-1 | TGTGCCAGCAGCCAAGGTAGCGGGCGAAAGCTTATACTCTACAATGAGCAGTTCTTC | CASSQGSGRKLILYNEQFF
TRBJ2-7 | - | 13 | many | TRBV5-1 | TGCGCCAGCAGCTTGATAGGGCGGGACGAGCAGTACTTC | CASSLIGRDEQYF
TRBJ2-7 | - | 12 | - | TRBV3-1 | TGTGTCAGCAACCAACTCCCCTACGAGCAGTACTTC | CVSNQLPYEQYF
TRBJ2-6 | - | 11 | many | TRBV10-3 | TGTGCCATCGGCGGGGCCAACGTCCTGACTTTC | CAIGGANVLTF
TRBJ2-1 | - | 14 | many | TRBV5-6 | TGTGCCAGCAGCTTGGGGACCGGCTACAATGAGCAGTTCTTC | CASSLGTGYNEQFF
TRBJ1-5 | TRBD1 | 14 | - | TRBV12-3/TRBV12-4 | TGTGCCAGCAGGGATACAGGGGGCGTGGGGCCCCAGCATTTT | CASRDTGGVGPQHF
TRBJ1-6 | - | 14 | many | TRBV27 | TGTGCCACCCAGACCCGCGGGGCTAATTCACCCCTCCACTTT | CATQTRGANSPLHF
TRBJ2-7 | - | 13 | many | TRBV5-1 | TGCGCCAGCAGCGAGGACTGGGCGGACGAGCAGTACTTC | CASSEDWADEQYF
TRBJ2-1 | TRBD2 | 16 | many | TRBV20-1 | TGCAGTGCTAGAACGGAGCGGGAGTATTCTATTGGTGAGCAGTTCTTC | CSARTEREYSIGEQFF
TRBJ1-1 | - | 15 | many | TRBV20-1 | TGCAGTGCTGGCTATCTGGGGGATCGAAACACTGAAGCTTTCTTT | CSAGYLGDRNTEAFF
TRBJ2-2 | - | 16 | many | TRBV15 | TGTGCCACCAGCAGGGAGGGTCTTAGAAGGTCCGGGGAGCTGTTTTTT | CATSREGLRRSGELFF
TRBJ2-1 | - | 14 | many | TRBV28 | TGTGCCAGCAGTTTACTAACGGGCTACAATGAGCAGTTCTTC | CASSLLTGYNEQFF
TRBJ1-2 | TRBD1 | 17 | many | TRBV7-3 | TGTGCCAGCAGCTTAAACTTTAGGACAGGGGAACTCTATGGCTACACCTTC | CASSLNFRTGELYGYTF
TRBJ2-6 | - | 14 | many | TRBV7-8 | TGTGCCAGCAGCACAGGGACTGGGGCCAACGTCCTGACTTTC | CASSTGTGANVLTF
TRBJ1-1 | - | 15 | many | TRBV21-1 | TGTGCCAGCAGCAAAGTAGCCAGGTTTGACACTGAAGCTTTCTTT | CASSKVARFDTEAFF
TRBJ2-1 | TRBD2 | 16 | - | TRBV11-2 | TGTGCCAGCAGCTTAGATTCGCTAGCGGGATTCAATGAGCAGTTCTTC | CASSLDSLAGFNEQFF
TRBJ2-7 | TRBD2 | 14 | many | TRBV11-2 | TGTGCCAGCAGCCCGAGCGGGAGCGGAAACGAGCAGTACTTC | CASSPSGSGNEQYF
TRBJ2-2 | - | 15 | many | TRBV6-2/TRBV6-3 | TGTGCCAGCAGTTACGTGGACTTTAGACCCGGGGAGCTGTTTTTT | CASSYVDFRPGELFF
TRBJ2-1 | - | 13 | many | TRBV6-4 | TGTGCCAGCAGTGAAGAGGGAGTTGGAGAGCAGTTCTTC | CASSEEGVGEQFF
TRBJ1-5 | - | 13 | many | TRBV25-1 | TGTGCCAGCAGCAAAGCAGGGGATCAGCCCCAGCATTTT | CASSKAGDQPQHF